This TCR beta chain originates from a study of cytomegalovirus exposure and HLA in healthy donors. Whole-study results and caveats: An ancestry cluster, one associated with Asian ancestry, reportedly showed fewer N-insertions than the approximately 670-donor mean in a later analysis. Being productive about 87% or about 30% of the time was typical of most TCR beta V segments in an earlier analysis.

This CDR3 has 19 amino acids. Unmatched junction bases numbered 8, after V lost 1 base and J lost 1 base. Germline V gene sequence: CDR1 SGHVS, CDR2 FQNEAQ. Of note for this clone: Its antigen is currently unknown.

Both 60 Vbeta primers and 13 Jbeta primers went into the PCR. The protocol was immunoSEQ multiplex PCR, while the TCRdb copy is restricted to in-frame clones and leaves out a portion. The sample has approximately 160,000 clones; 68% are singletons. Sequenced input: PBMCs. The source of this sequence is a man aged 45-65 years in good health and CMV-seronegative. The rearrangement uses TRBV7-8 and TRBJ2-5; 14 bases are shared with TRBD2. The CDR3 spells CASSLERTSGGKPQETQYF. The CDR3 DNA follows: TGTGCCAGCAGCTTAGAAAGGACTAGCGGGGGGAAACCCCAAGAGACCCAGTACTTC.